The TCR beta chain under discussion was sequenced for a study of T cells in localized non-small cell lung cancer. Study-wide points: The study detected a median roughly 50 of the top 100 tumor clones in adjacent lung.

Germline V gene sequence: CDR1 MNHNY, CDR2 SVGAGI (reference sequence). With 11 bases removed from V and 2 bases from J, the gap between germline ends came to 21 bases. This CDR3 is 15 amino acids long. Repertoires were generated with immunoSEQ multiplex PCR, while TCRdb's copy carries only in-frame clones and drops some. The sample has roughly 36,000 clones, roughly three quarters seen once. Worth noting for this clone: The antigen is unknown.

J is TRBJ1-1 and V is TRBV6-6, with a weak D call TRBD1 (5 bases). The sequences come from PBMCs, collected before any cancer treatment. The sequence was obtained from a woman aged 40-69 years with stage II squamous cell lung carcinoma. The CDR3 here is CAGRDGALINTEAFF. The CDR3 nucleotides are TGTGCCGGTAGGGACGGAGCCTTGATTAACACTGAAGCTTTCTTT.